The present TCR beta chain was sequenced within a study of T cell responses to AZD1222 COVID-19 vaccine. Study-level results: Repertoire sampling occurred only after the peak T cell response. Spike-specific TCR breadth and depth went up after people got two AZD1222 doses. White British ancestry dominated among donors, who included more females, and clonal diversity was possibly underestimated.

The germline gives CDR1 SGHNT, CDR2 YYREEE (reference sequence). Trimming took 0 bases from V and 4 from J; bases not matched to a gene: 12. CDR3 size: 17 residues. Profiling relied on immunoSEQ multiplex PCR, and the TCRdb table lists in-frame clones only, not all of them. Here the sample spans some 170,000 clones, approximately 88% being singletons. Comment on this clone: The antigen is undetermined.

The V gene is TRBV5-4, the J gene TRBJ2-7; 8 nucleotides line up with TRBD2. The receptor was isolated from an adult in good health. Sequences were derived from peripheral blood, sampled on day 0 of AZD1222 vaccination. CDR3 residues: CASSLGGPGLATYEQYF. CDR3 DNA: TGTGCCAGCAGCTTGGGGGGTCCTGGACTAGCTACTTACGAGCAGTACTTC.